This T cell receptor beta chain emerged from a study of cytomegalovirus exposure and HLA in healthy donors. Study in general: There were 350 to 450 genotyped donors. Of these, 75% to 85% fell in the genetic ancestry cluster associated with self-reported Caucasian donors.

Comments on this clone: Its antigen remains unknown.

60 Vbeta and 13 Jbeta primers were used in PCR. Sequencing was performed with immunoSEQ multiplex PCR; in TCRdb, only in-frame clones are kept and a portion is missing. The repertoire table contains about 200,000 clones. Study-level points and caveats: Listed as cytomegalovirus-associated were around 160 TCR beta chains. Some V segments, including TRBV6-2 and TRBV6-3, were excluded as indistinguishable.

The CDR3 runs 13 residues. CDR1 is MNHNS, CDR2 SASEGT, per germline. The V end lost 7 bases, the J end lost 9 bases, and 16 bases lay between the germline ends. This receptor was obtained from a boy aged 5-17 years in good health and CMV-seronegative. The V call is TRBV6-1, the J call TRBJ2-1, with D possibly TRBD2 on 5 matching bases. Sequenced material: PBMCs. CDR3 DNA sequence: TGTGCCAGCACCCGAAGCGGTAATAGTGAGCAGTTCTTC. Encoded protein: CASTRSGNSEQFF.